This T cell receptor beta chain derives from a study of cytomegalovirus exposure and HLA in healthy donors. The CDR3 is made up of 15 amino acids. Unmatched junction bases numbered 9, after V lost 4 bases and J lost 5 bases. Germline loops: CDR1 MNHEY, CDR2 SMNVEV (reference sequence). Primers: 60 Vbeta forward and 13 Jbeta reverse. Profiling relied on immunoSEQ multiplex PCR, and the TCRdb table lists in-frame clones only, not all of them. Of around 130,000 clones detected, roughly 84% appear once; the ten largest clones hold more than 1.5%. This clonotype was sampled from a boy between 10 and 17 years old in good health and CMV-seronegative. The chain has TRBV27 and TRBJ1-2; 8 bases agree with TRBD1. The sample comprised PBMCs. CDR3 residues: CASSSLGQGEYGYTF. The CDR3 DNA reads TGTGCCAGCAGTTCGCTTGGACAGGGTGAATATGGCTACACCTTC.